The TCR beta chain under discussion was sequenced for a study of blood T cell repertoires in COVID-19. Across the whole study: Sites in the United States, Italy and Spain provided acute and convalescent COVID-19 samples.

This clone was detected once. Participants reported their clinical history, and cohort assignment relied on those reports. Per the original data handling: Estimation of nucleated cell counts relied on the amplification of reference gene primers. Sequencing was performed with immunoSEQ multiplex PCR; in TCRdb, only in-frame clones are kept and a portion is missing. The V and J calls and clone size are taken from that table; D and trimming were inferred from the DNA. The table lists about 460,000 clones, 80% to 90% of them singletons. This CDR3 has 14 residues. CDR1 is SNHLY and CDR2 is FYNNEI in the germline V gene. The J segment lost 3 bases and the V segment lost 4 bases, leaving 1 base of the junction unmatched.

The receptor was derived from a woman aged 55 to 70 who had recovered from COVID-19. The chain carries TRBV2 and TRBJ2-2; 8 bases are shared with TRBD2. Source material: PBMCs or T cells enriched from blood (not recorded which). CDR3 loop: CASSVGLDTGELFF. The CDR3 region has the DNA TGTGCCAGCAGTGTGGGACTAGACACCGGGGAGCTGTTTTTT. Supplemented by reference TRBV2 and TRBJ2-2, the full variable domain reads EPEVTQTPSHQVTQMGQEVILRCVPISNHLYFYWYRQILGQKVEFLVSFYNNEISEKSEIFDDQFSVERPDGSNFTLKIRSTKLEDSAMYFCASSVGLDTGELFFGEGSRLTVL.